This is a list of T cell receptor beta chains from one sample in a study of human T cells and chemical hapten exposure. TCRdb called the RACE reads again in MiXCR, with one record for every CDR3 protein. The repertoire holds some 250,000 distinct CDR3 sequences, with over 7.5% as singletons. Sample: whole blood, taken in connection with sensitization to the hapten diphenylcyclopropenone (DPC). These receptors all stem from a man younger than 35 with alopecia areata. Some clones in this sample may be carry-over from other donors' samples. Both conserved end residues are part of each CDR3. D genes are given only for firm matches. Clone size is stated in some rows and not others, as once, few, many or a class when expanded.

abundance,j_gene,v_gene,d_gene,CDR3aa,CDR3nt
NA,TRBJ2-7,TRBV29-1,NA,CSVRGSAVYEQYF,TGCAGCGTGCGTGGCAGCGCCGTCTACGAGCAGTACTTC
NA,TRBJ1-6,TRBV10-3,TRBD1,CAISVTSGQGARGDNSPLHF,TGTGCCATCAGTGTTACGTCGGGACAGGGGGCACGGGGGGATAATTCACCCCTCCACTTT
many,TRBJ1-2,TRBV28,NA,CASSLSAPTYGYTF,TGTGCCAGCAGTTTATCGGCACCCACCTATGGCTACACCTTC
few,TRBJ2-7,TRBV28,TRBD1,CASSLPGTGSEEQYF,TGTGCCAGCAGTTTGCCCGGGACAGGGTCCGAAGAGCAGTACTTC
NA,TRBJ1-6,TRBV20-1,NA,CSARSQLSPLHF,TGCAGTGCTAGGAGTCAGCTCTCACCCCTCCACTTT
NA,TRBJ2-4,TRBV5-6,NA,CASSLVRVTNIQYF,TGTGCCAGCAGCTTGGTTCGGGTCACCAACATTCAGTACTTC
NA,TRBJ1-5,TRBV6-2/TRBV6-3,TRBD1,CATHTGDRDQPQHF,TGTGCCACACATACCGGGGACAGGGATCAGCCCCAGCATTTT
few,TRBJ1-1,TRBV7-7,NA,CASSLTKNTEAFF,TGTGCCAGCAGCTTGACAAAGAACACTGAAGCTTTCTTT
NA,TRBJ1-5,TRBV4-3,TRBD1,CASSETGGDQPQHF,TGCGCCAGCAGCGAAACAGGGGGCGATCAGCCCCAGCATTTT
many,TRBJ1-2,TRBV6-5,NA,CASSYAVTNYGYTF,TGTGCCAGCAGTTACGCAGTAACTAACTATGGCTACACCTTC
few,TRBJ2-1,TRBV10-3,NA,CAISPTQGNEQFF,TGTGCCATCAGCCCTACTCAGGGGAATGAGCAGTTCTTC
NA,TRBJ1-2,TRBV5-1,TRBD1,CASSFSGGYGYTF,TGCGCCAGCAGCTTTTCAGGGGGCTATGGCTACACCTTC
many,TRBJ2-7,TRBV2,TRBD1,CASSDGTGNYEQYF,TGTGCCAGCAGTGACGGGACAGGAAATTACGAGCAGTACTTC
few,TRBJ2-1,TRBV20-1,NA,CSARDMSQGGYNEQFF,TGCAGTGCTAGAGATATGAGCCAGGGGGGATACAATGAGCAGTTCTTC
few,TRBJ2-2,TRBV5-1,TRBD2,CASTPGLAGNTGELFF,TGCGCCAGCACCCCGGGACTAGCGGGAAACACCGGGGAGCTGTTTTTT
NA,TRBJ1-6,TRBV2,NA,CASSEMDRHFSYNSPLHF,TGTGCCAGCAGTGAAATGGACAGACACTTCTCCTATAATTCACCCCTCCACTTT
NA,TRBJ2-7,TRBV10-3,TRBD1,CAISESPPGQGGYEQYF,TGTGCCATCAGTGAGTCGCCGCCGGGACAGGGCGGCTACGAGCAGTACTTC
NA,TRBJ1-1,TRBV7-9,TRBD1,CASSLVGTGAEAFF,TGTGCCAGCAGCTTAGTGGGGACAGGGGCTGAAGCTTTCTTT
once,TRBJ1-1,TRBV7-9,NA,CASSLEGPGTTNTEAFF,TGTGCCAGCAGCTTAGAAGGTCCCGGGACAACGAACACTGAAGCTTTCTTT
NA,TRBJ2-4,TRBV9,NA,CASSVGPAPGAGGLNIQYF,TGTGCCAGCAGCGTAGGGCCTGCGCCCGGGGCCGGAGGGTTAAACATTCAGTACTTC
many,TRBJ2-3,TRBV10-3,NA,CAISSTTGLQNTDTQYF,TGTGCCATCAGTTCTACGACGGGACTTCAAAATACAGATACGCAGTATTTT
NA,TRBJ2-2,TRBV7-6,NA,CASSLVYSGTNTGELFF,TGTGCCAGCAGCTTAGTTTATTCGGGGACGAACACCGGGGAGCTGTTTTTT
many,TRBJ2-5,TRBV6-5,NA,CASSPRGAGWETQYF,TGTGCCAGCAGTCCTCGCGGGGCAGGTTGGGAGACCCAGTACTTC
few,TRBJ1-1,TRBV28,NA,CASSLWGWNTEAFF,TGTGCCAGCAGTTTGTGGGGCTGGAACACTGAAGCTTTCTTT
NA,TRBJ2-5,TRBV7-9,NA,CASSLRQQETQYF,TGTGCCAGCAGCTTAAGGCAGCAAGAGACCCAGTACTTC
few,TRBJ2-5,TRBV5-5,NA,CASSHAGYQETQYF,TGTGCCAGCAGCCATGCAGGGTACCAAGAGACCCAGTACTTC
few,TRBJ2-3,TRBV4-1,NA,CASSQEWVGEAKDHAQYF,TGCGCCAGCAGCCAAGAATGGGTTGGAGAAGCAAAGGATCATGCGCAGTATTTT
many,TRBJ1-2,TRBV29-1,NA,CSVEEADSYYGYTF,TGCAGCGTTGAAGAGGCGGACAGCTACTATGGCTACACCTTC
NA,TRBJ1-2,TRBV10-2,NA,CASKQRGGSGDGYTF,TGCGCCAGCAAGCAACGGGGGGGCTCGGGCGATGGCTACACCTTC
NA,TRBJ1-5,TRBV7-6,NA,CASSHYTDSVCPFWPQHF,TGTGCCAGCAGCCATTATACGGACAGTGTCTGTCCCTTTTGGCCCCAGCATTTT
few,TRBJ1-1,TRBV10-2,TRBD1,CASSEQGGTEAFF,TGCGCCAGCAGTGAACAGGGGGGCACTGAAGCTTTCTTT
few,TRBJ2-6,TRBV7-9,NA,CASSLGSPSWESGANVLTF,TGTGCCAGCAGCTTAGGCAGCCCTAGTTGGGAATCTGGGGCCAACGTCCTGACTTTC
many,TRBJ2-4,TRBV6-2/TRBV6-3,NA,CASSPKNIQYF,TGTGCCAGCAGCCCCAAAAACATTCAGTACTTC
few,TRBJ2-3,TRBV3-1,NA,CASSQVSGFGQDTQYF,TGTGCCAGCAGCCAAGTCAGTGGATTCGGGCAAGATACGCAGTATTTT
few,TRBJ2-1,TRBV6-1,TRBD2,CASSEGEGNYNEQFF,TGTGCCAGCAGTGAAGGGGAGGGTAACTACAATGAGCAGTTCTTC
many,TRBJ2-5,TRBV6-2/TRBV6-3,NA,CASSYSTPLQETQYF,TGTGCCAGCAGTTACTCGACCCCGCTTCAAGAGACCCAGTACTTC
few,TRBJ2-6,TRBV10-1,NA,CASSDGAVGANVLTF,TGCGCCAGCAGTGACGGGGCTGTGGGGGCCAACGTCCTGACTTTC
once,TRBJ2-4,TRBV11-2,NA,CASSQDSTLAKNIQYF,TGTGCCAGCAGCCAGGACAGTACGCTAGCCAAAAACATTCAGTACTTC
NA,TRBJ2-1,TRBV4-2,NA,CASSLIQGEQFF,TGTGCCAGCAGCCTAATACAGGGCGAGCAGTTCTTC
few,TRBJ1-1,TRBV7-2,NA,CASSPDSPGAFF,TGTGCCAGCAGCCCGGACTCCCCGGGGGCTTTCTTT
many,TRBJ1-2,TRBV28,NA,CASSLRGRESYGYTF,TGTGCCAGCAGTTTACGGGGGCGGGAGAGCTATGGCTACACCTTC
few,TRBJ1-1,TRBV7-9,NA,CASSLNFGNTEAFF,TGTGCCAGCAGCTTAAATTTTGGGAACACTGAAGCTTTCTTT
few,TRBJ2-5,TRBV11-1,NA,CASSLRGAEETQYF,TGTGCCAGCAGCTTAAGAGGGGCAGAAGAGACCCAGTACTTC
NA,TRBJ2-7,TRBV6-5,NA,CASTPGVGGRYEQYF,TGTGCCAGCACCCCAGGGGTCGGGGGGCGCTACGAGCAGTACTTC
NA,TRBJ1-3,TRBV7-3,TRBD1,CASSPTGYGNTIYF,TGTGCCAGCAGCCCGACAGGGTACGGAAACACCATATATTTT
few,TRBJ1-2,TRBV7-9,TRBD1,CASSFFTGGNGYTF,TGTGCCAGCAGCTTCTTTACAGGGGGCAATGGCTACACCTTC
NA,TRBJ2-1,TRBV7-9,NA,CASSLGADEQFF,TGTGCCAGCAGCTTAGGGGCCGATGAGCAGTTCTTC